Reported below is one TCR beta chain. Its antigen remains unidentified. These data belong to a study of regulatory T cells in long-lasting Graves disease. Germline-derived CDR1 and CDR2 are SGHTA and FQGTGA. This CDR3 region has 16 residues. J lost 4 bases, V lost 0 bases, and 1 base had no gene match. Points from the study as a whole: Favored gene segments in persistent disease were TRBV28, TRBJ1-2 and TRBJ2-5.

Time point given: newly diagnosed GD, antithyroid drugs for less than 3 months. PBMC RNA served as the TCR library source. The authors drew patients from an endocrinology department in Xi'an, China. TCR beta libraries were built with iRepertoire HTBI primers and Arm-PCR of CDR3 regions. TCRdb recomputed calls from the multiplex PCR reads with MiXCR, one row per CDR3 protein. The repertoire holds under 400,000 distinct CDR3 sequences, with 16% as singletons. This same sample was also part of a study on T cells in Graves' hyperthyroidism and ophthalmopathy.

The sequence came from a man aged 40-49 years with Graves disease. The sequenced sample was peripheral blood mononuclear cells (PBMCs), obtained at new diagnosis, from a patient treated with antithyroid drugs. The rearrangement uses TRBV7-3 and TRBJ2-2, with TRBD2 matching over 11 bases. Written as DNA, the CDR3 is TGTGCCAGCAGCTTAACTAGCGGGGGGGTCACCGGGGAGCTGTTTTTT. Encoded protein: CASSLTSGGVTGELFF.